The 8 T cell receptor beta chains presented below share a single source sample, sequenced in a study of blood T cells in healthy people across ages. A second PCR of about 7 to 11 cycles used a sample-barcoded 5' primer and a J-beta primer mix. Via MiXCR, TCRdb re-called the 5' RACE reads, giving one row per CDR3 protein. Of about 1 million distinct CDR3 sequences listed, 40% to 45% are singletons. Source material: blood. All receptors derive from a woman aged 55-70 years in good health.

The sample holds a few counts of this clonotype. The genes are TRBV12-3 or TRBV12-4 and TRBJ2-1; the D is unclear. The CDR3 covers 13 residues. Trimming took off 5 bases at V and 4 bases at J, with 9 bases between the two ends. The CDR3 nucleotides are TGTGCCAGCAGTGCCACAGAGTACAATGAGCAGTTCTTC. Its translation: CASSATEYNEQFF.

J is TRBJ2-1 and V is TRBV27, with 12 bases that match TRBD2. This CDR3 contains 18 residues. The germline gives CDR1 MNHEY, CDR2 SMNVEV (reference sequence). The J segment lost 2 bases and the V segment lost 5 bases, leaving 10 bases of the junction unmatched. CDR3 DNA: TGTGCCAGCAGTACAGGCGGACTAGCGGGACTTCCCTACAATGAGCAGTTCTTC. Its protein product is CASSTGGLAGLPYNEQFF.

The rearrangement links TRBV2 to TRBJ2-7, with 7 bases aligning to TRBD1. Germline V gives CDR1 SNHLY, CDR2 FYNNEI. J was trimmed by 5 bases and V by 2 bases; bases with no gene match: 6. CDR3 size: 14 residues. For the CDR3, the DNA is TGTGCCAGCAGTGAATACAGGGGACCCGACGAGCAGTACTTC. It translates to CASSEYRGPDEQYF.

The chain joins TRBV5-1 to TRBJ1-5; no firm D call. V lost 4 bases, J lost 4 bases, and 12 bases lay in between. The CDR3 loop spans 14 amino acids. CDR1 is SGHRS, CDR2 YFSETQ, per germline. CDR3 sequence: CASSPSSPNQPQHF. CDR3 bases: TGCGCCAGCAGCCCTAGCTCCCCTAATCAGCCCCAGCATTTT.

This clonotype was detected only a few times. This sequence joins TRBV3-1 and TRBJ2-1; 8 nucleotides match TRBD2. The CDR3 is 17 residues long. CDR1 is LGHDT and CDR2 is YNNKEL in the germline V gene (reference sequence). The trim removed 7 bases at V and 2 bases at J, leaving 13 bases unmatched. The CDR3 DNA follows: TGTGCCAGCAACCCAACAGCGGGACTAGGGCCCTACAATGAGCAGTTCTTC. It is translated as CASNPTAGLGPYNEQFF.

The rearrangement uses TRBV11-2 and TRBJ2-1, with 13 nucleotides matching TRBD2. This CDR3 is built from 15 residues. Germline assignment: CDR1 SGHAT and CDR2 FQNNGV. V shed 2 bases, J shed 8 bases, and the junction held 3 bases outside the gene matches. CDR3 residues: CASSLITSGRDEQFF. In nucleotides, the CDR3 is TGTGCCAGCAGCTTAATAACTAGCGGGAGGGATGAGCAGTTCTTC.

This chain connects TRBV3-1 to TRBJ2-1; a possible D gene is TRBD1 (5 bases). Trimming removed 0 bases at V and 7 bases at J, with 13 bases between. The CDR3 has 15 residues. CDR1 is LGHDT and CDR2 is YNNKEL in the germline V gene (reference sequence). CDR3 amino acids: CASSQDLSRVNEQFF. Written as DNA, the CDR3 is TGTGCCAGCAGCCAAGATCTGAGCAGGGTGAATGAGCAGTTCTTC.

This clonotype was observed once. The J gene is TRBJ2-5, the V gene TRBV12-3 or TRBV12-4, with 8 positions matching TRBD2. The CDR3 covers 16 residues. Trimming cost V 2 bases and J 11 bases; bases outside gene matches: 16. CDR3 DNA sequence: TGTGCCAGCAGTTTAACCCCTAGCGGGTCCAATGAAGGGCAGTACTTC. Its protein product is CASSLTPSGSNEGQYF.